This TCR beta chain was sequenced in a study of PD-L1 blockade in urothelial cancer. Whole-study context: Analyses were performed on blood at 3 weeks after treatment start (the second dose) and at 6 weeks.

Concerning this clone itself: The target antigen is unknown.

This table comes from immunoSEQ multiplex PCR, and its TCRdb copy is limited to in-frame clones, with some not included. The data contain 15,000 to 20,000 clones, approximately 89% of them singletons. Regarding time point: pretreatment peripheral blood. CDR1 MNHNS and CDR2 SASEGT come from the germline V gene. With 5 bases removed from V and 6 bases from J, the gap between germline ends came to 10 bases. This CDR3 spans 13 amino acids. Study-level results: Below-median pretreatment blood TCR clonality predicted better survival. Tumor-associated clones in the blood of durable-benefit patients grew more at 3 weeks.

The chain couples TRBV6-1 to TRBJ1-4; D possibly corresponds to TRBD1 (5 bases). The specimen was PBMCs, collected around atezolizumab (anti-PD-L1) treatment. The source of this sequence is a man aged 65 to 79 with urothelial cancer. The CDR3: CASSTGGDEKLFF. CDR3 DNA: TGTGCCAGCAGTACGGGGGGAGATGAAAAACTGTTTTTT.